The 22 T cell receptor beta chains reported below all come from one sample, sequenced in a study of blood T cell repertoires in COVID-19. Assay: immunoSEQ multiplex PCR; the TCRdb copy retains only in-frame clones and omits some. The sample records tens of thousands of clones, 70% to 85% being singletons. The sample taken for sequencing was peripheral blood. These receptors were taken from a woman in her sixties in a cohort sampled during active or convalescent COVID-19.

CDR3 residues: CASSSVSSGNTIYF. The CDR3 DNA follows: TGTGCCAGCAGTTCGGTTTCCTCTGGAAACACCATATATTTT. V usage is TRBV27 and J usage is TRBJ1-3, with D unresolved. Germline V gene sequence: CDR1 MNHEY, CDR2 SMNVEV (reference sequence). The CDR3 runs to 14 residues. Trimming stripped 4 bases from V and 0 bases from J, with 7 bases between.

The gene calls are TRBV4-2 and TRBJ1-4; TRBD1 is a possible D gene (5 bases). V was trimmed by 6 bases and J by 0 bases, leaving 11 bases between them. This CDR3 is 15 amino acids long. Germline lookup yields CDR1 LGHNA and CDR2 YNFKEQ. The CDR3 DNA reads TGTGCCAGCAGTACCGAAGGGGCAACTAATGAAAAACTGTTTTTT. Translating it yields CASSTEGATNEKLFF.

This clone turned up a few times. This chain uses TRBV28 with TRBJ2-1; 10 bases line up with TRBD1. Germline V lookup: CDR1 MDHEN, CDR2 SYDVKM. V shed 6 bases and J 3 bases; nucleotides not matched to a gene: 5. The CDR3 extends over 15 amino acids. The CDR3 loop is CASRMTGGLYNEQFF. DNA for the CDR3: TGTGCCAGCAGGATGACAGGGGGCCTCTACAATGAGCAGTTCTTC.

V and J are TRBV30 and TRBJ1-2; 8 nucleotides align to TRBD1. Per germline, CDR1 GTSNPN and CDR2 SVGIG (reference sequence). The CDR3 is 14 amino acids. Trimming at V came to 6 bases and at J to 4 bases, leaving 10 bases not matched to a gene. CDR3 in DNA: TGTGCCTGTACCGGGACAGGAGCATTCTATGGCTACACCTTC. Its protein is CACTGTGAFYGYTF.

The rearrangement uses TRBV19 and TRBJ2-1; possible D gene TRBD1, 5 bases. V shed 5 bases and J shed 4 bases, with 12 bases lying between them. This CDR3 comprises 14 residues. The germline gives CDR1 LNHDA, CDR2 SQIVND (reference sequence). The CDR3 sequence: CASSWGQKYNEQFF. The DNA for the CDR3 is TGTGCCAGTAGTTGGGGCCAAAAATACAATGAGCAGTTCTTC.

The chain employs TRBV4-3 and TRBJ2-5; 16 nucleotides line up with TRBD2. J was trimmed by 5 bases and V by 3 bases; bases with no gene match: 9. The CDR3 has 18 amino acids. CDR1 is LGHNA, CDR2 YSLEER, per germline. The CDR3, as DNA: TGCGCCAGCAGCCAGGAGGGGACTAGCGGGGGGGCCGGTGAGACCCAGTACTTC. Residues: CASSQEGTSGGAGETQYF.

V gene TRBV9 combines with J gene TRBJ2-3; weak D call: TRBD1 (6 bases). CDR1 and CDR2 from the germline V gene are SGDLS and YYNGEE. The CDR3 length is 15 residues. With 0 bases removed from V and 2 bases from J, the gap between germline ends came to 10 bases. CDR3 coding DNA: TGTGCCAGCAGCGTAGTTCAGGGGACCACAGATACGCAGTATTTT. This gives the protein CASSVVQGTTDTQYF.

This chain uses TRBV9 with TRBJ2-1; D might be TRBD2 (6 bases). V was clipped by 0 bases and J by 3 bases, with 16 bases between them. Per the germline V gene, CDR1 is SGDLS and CDR2 is YYNGEE. The CDR3 covers 17 residues. The CDR3 here is CASSVASGGDLYNEQFF. The CDR3, as DNA: TGTGCCAGCAGCGTAGCATCCGGAGGGGATCTCTACAATGAGCAGTTCTTC.

The rearrangement joins TRBV19 to TRBJ2-2, with no clear D. The CDR3 is 16 amino acids. V lost 1 base and J lost 4, with 13 bases in between. CDR1 and CDR2 (germline): LNHDA, SQIVND (reference sequence). CDR3 in amino acids: CASSIASGLGTGELFF. The CDR3 region has the DNA TGTGCCAGTAGTATAGCGTCCGGGTTGGGCACCGGGGAGCTGTTTTTT.

The chain has TRBV9 and TRBJ2-3; weak D call: TRBD1 (5 bases). V lost 1 base, J lost 8 bases, and 23 bases lay in between. There are 17 residues in the CDR3. Germline V gene data show CDR1 as SGDLS and CDR2 as YYNGEE. CDR3 sequence (DNA): TGTGCCAGCAGCGTACCGACAGCCTCCTATGATGGGATTACGCAGTATTTT. Amino acid sequence: CASSVPTASYDGITQYF.

The chain has TRBV5-8 and TRBJ2-7; 7 nucleotides match TRBD1. V lost 4 bases, J lost 5 bases, and 9 bases stayed unmatched. Germline-derived CDR1 and CDR2 are SGHTS and YDEGEE. The CDR3 is 14 residues long. As DNA, the CDR3 is TGTGCCAGCAGCCGTACAGGGGACGTCCACGAGCAGTACTTC. This gives the protein CASSRTGDVHEQYF.

This sequence joins TRBV4-2 and TRBJ2-5, with 10 bases identical to TRBD1. Trimming removed 0 bases from V and 5 bases from J; junction bases left unmatched: 9. Germline-derived CDR1 and CDR2 are LGHNA and YNFKEQ. This CDR3 contains 17 residues. CDR3 in amino acids: CASSQDFRDRGRETQYF. Here the CDR3 DNA reads TGTGCCAGCAGCCAAGATTTCAGGGACAGGGGTCGCGAGACCCAGTACTTC.

This clone is judged medium-sized. The rearrangement links TRBV5-1 to TRBJ1-3, with 7 positions matching TRBD1. V shed 1 base and J 4 bases; nucleotides not matched to a gene: 5. CDR1 SGHRS and CDR2 YFSETQ come from the germline V gene. The CDR3 covers 15 residues. CDR3 sequence: CASSLSGGGGNTIYF. As DNA, the CDR3 is TGCGCCAGCAGCTTGTCAGGGGGAGGCGGAAACACCATATATTTT.

This clone was found many times. The chain combines TRBV18 with TRBJ2-5, with a tentative D call TRBD2 (5 bases). The CDR3 contains 13 residues. Germline lookup yields CDR1 KGHSH and CDR2 LQKENI. Trimming removed 4 bases at V and 9 bases at J, with 15 bases between. Here the CDR3 reads CASSLQRGAAQYF. Here the CDR3 DNA reads TGTGCCAGCTCACTACAAAGAGGAGCGGCCCAGTACTTC.

This clone occurred a few times. CDR3 in amino acids: CASSHPQGNYGYTF. The CDR3 DNA is TGCGCCAGCAGCCATCCACAGGGAAACTATGGCTACACCTTC. This sequence joins TRBV4-1 and TRBJ1-2; weak D call: TRBD1 (6 bases). Trimming pared 3 bases from V and 2 bases from J, leaving 10 bases between. The CDR3 contains 14 residues. The germline V gene has CDR1 MGHRA and CDR2 YSYEKL.

The chain couples TRBV5-1 to TRBJ2-1, with 8 positions matching TRBD2. V dropped 2 bases and J dropped 8; count of bases not matched to a gene: 0. Germline assignment: CDR1 SGHRS and CDR2 YFSETQ. The CDR3 extends over 12 amino acids. CDR3 DNA: TGCGCCAGCAGCTTAGCGGGGGATGAGCAGTTCTTC. Translation gives CASSLAGDEQFF.

This clone was found a few times. The V call is TRBV20-1, the J call TRBJ1-1; tentatively, D is TRBD1 (5 bases). Germline CDR1 is DFQATT and CDR2 is SNEGSKA (reference sequence). CDR3 size: 11 residues. The CDR3 region has the DNA TGCAGGGCAGGACAGAACACTGAAGCTTTCTTT. As protein: CRAGQNTEAFF.

The rearrangement joins TRBV11-2 to TRBJ2-7, with TRBD2 identical over 7 bases. V shed 1 base, J shed 10 bases, and the junction held 16 bases outside the gene matches. From germline, CDR1 is SGHAT and CDR2 FQNNGV. The CDR3 spans 16 residues. The CDR3 loop reads CASSLVVMGGNDAQYF. The CDR3 DNA is TGTGCCAGCAGCTTAGTCGTTATGGGGGGGAACGACGCCCAGTACTTC.

The chain couples TRBV6-1 to TRBJ1-6, with 10 bases fitting TRBD1. J gave up 9 bases and V 3 bases, and 5 bases lay outside the gene matches. The CDR3 sequence is 15 residues long. Per the germline V gene, CDR1 is MNHNS and CDR2 is SASEGT. CDR3 in amino acids: CASSEARDRGSPLHF. CDR3 bases: TGTGCCAGCAGTGAGGCCCGGGACAGGGGTTCACCCCTCCACTTT.

The chain couples TRBV7-9 to TRBJ1-1; 8 bases agree with TRBD1. Germline CDR1 is SEHNR and CDR2 is FQNEAQ (reference sequence). The V gene end was trimmed by 3 bases and the J gene end by 12 bases; junction bases not matched to a gene: 15. This CDR3 contains 15 residues. The CDR3 sequence is CASSFETTGVTISFF. DNA for the CDR3: TGTGCCAGCAGCTTCGAAACGACAGGGGTCACCATCTCTTTCTTT. Complete variable domain (other parts from reference TRBV7-9 and TRBJ1-1): DTGVSQNPRHKITKRGQNVTFRCDPISEHNRLYWYRQTLGQGPEFLTYFQNEAQLEKSRLLSDRFSAERPKGSFSTLEIQRTEQGDSAMYLCASSFETTGVTISFFGQGTRLTVV.

This chain joins TRBV28 and TRBJ2-7; no definite D call. Per the germline V gene, CDR1 is MDHEN and CDR2 is SYDVKM. CDR3 length equals 11 residues. V lost 3 bases and J 12 bases, leaving 12 bases between the germline ends. DNA for the CDR3: TGTGCCAGCAGTTTTCAGGCTTATCGGTACTTC. It yields the protein CASSFQAYRYF.

The chain carries TRBV7-6 and TRBJ1-6, with TRBD1 identical over 8 bases. The CDR3 consists of 19 residues. V dropped 0 bases and J dropped 1; count of bases not matched to a gene: 8. Germline-derived CDR1 and CDR2 are SGHVS and FNYEAQ. The CDR3 region has the DNA TGTGCCAGCAGCTTAGCACCCAATACAGGGGGTTCCTATAATTCACCCCTCCACTTT. Translation: CASSLAPNTGGSYNSPLHF.